This TCR beta chain was obtained from a study of control samples from healthy donors and cancer patients. Sequencing used immunoSEQ multiplex PCR; TCRdb keeps in-frame clones, though not all of them. Of tens of thousands of clones listed, 84% are singletons. V lost 3 bases, J lost 4 bases, and 13 bases lay in between. The CDR3 covers 14 residues. Germline lookup yields CDR1 LNHDA and CDR2 SQIVND (reference sequence). The chain uses TRBV19 and TRBJ2-7; possibly TRBD1 for D (5 bases). The source of this sequence is a woman between 45 and 60 years old with lung cancer. Specimen: PBMCs. This CDR3 reads CASSIAGKLYEQYF. The DNA for the CDR3 is TGTGCCAGTAGTATCGCAGGGAAGTTGTACGAGCAGTACTTC. The full variable domain, its missing parts supplied by reference TRBV19 and TRBJ2-7, is DGGITQSPKYLFRKEGQNVTLSCEQNLNHDAMYWYRQDPGQGLRLIYYSQIVNDFQKGDIAEGYSVSREKKESFPLTVTSAQKNPTAFYLCASSIAGKLYEQYFGPGTRLTVT.